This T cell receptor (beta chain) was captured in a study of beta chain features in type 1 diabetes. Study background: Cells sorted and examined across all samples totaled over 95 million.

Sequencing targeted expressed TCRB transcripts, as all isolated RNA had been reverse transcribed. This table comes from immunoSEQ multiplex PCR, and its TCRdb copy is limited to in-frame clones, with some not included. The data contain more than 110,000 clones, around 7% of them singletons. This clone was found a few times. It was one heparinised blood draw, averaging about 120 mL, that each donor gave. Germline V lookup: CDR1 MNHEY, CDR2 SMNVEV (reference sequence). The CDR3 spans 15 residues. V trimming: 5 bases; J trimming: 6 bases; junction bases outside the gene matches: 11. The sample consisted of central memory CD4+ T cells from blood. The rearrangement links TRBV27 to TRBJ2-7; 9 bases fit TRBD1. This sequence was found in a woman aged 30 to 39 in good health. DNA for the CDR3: TGTGCCAGCAGTCGAAAATCCGGGACAGGGATCGAGCAGTACTTC. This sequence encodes CASSRKSGTGIEQYF.